This T cell receptor beta chain derives from a study of T cell repertoires in cytomegalovirus infection. Study-wide results and caveats: Across the ex vivo response, the dominant clonotypes were HLA-C-restricted CMV-specific TCR beta clonotypes.

A note on this clonotype: The target antigen is unknown.

TCRdb re-derived calls from the reads in MiXCR, one entry per CDR3 protein. Among roughly 180,000 distinct CDR3 sequences listed, about 18% were seen once. The sequence derives from a human donor in good health (CMV status not recorded). Some clones in this sample may be carry-over from other donors' samples. The source material was CD8+ T cells from PBMCs.

The CDR3 nucleotides are TGTGCCAGCAGCAACAACCATGGACAGAACTATGGCTACACCTTC. Translation: CASSNNHGQNYGYTF. The rearrangement uses TRBV7-6 and TRBJ1-2, with D possibly TRBD1 on 6 matching bases. The CDR3 is 15 residues long. Germline assignment: CDR1 SGHVS and CDR2 FNYEAQ. V was clipped by 5 bases and J by 2 bases, with 15 bases between them.